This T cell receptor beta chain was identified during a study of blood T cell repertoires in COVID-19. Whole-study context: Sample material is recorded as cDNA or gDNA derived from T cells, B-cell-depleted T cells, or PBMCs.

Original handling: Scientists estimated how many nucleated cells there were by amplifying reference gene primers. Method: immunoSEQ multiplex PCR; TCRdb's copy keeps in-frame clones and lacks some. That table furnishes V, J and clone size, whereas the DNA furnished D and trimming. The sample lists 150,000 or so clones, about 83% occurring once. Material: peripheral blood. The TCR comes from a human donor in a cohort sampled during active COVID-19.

CDR3 loop: CASSLGTAYNSPLHF. Here the CDR3 DNA reads TGTGCCAGCAGCTTAGGGACAGCTTATAATTCACCCCTCCACTTT. The chain uses TRBV28 and TRBJ1-6; 7 nucleotides align to TRBD1. Trimming at V came to 6 bases and at J to 4 bases, leaving 6 bases not matched to a gene. Per germline, CDR1 MDHEN and CDR2 SYDVKM. This CDR3 region has 15 residues.